This T cell receptor (beta chain) was obtained from a study of OX40 agonist ivuxolimab in advanced cancers. Study as a whole: Patients were dosed with the agonistic anti-OX40 (CD134) antibody ivuxolimab. The patients received ivuxolimab by intravenous route every 2 weeks at 0.01 to 10 mg/kg. Overall study findings and caveats: No determination was made of the antigen specificity of the expanded peripheral T cells.

Clones were sequenced by immunoSEQ multiplex PCR, and TCRdb holds only the in-frame ones, with some missing. Among about 77,000 clones listed, around 82% were seen once. Blood sampling took place at baseline, cycle 4 day 1, and cycle 7 day 1. Germline values: CDR1 SGDLS, CDR2 YYNGEE. This CDR3 has 14 amino acids. The V end was cut by 3 bases, the J end by 0 bases, with 8 bases between. In the case of this clone: Its antigen remains unknown.

The chain links TRBV9 to TRBJ2-3, with D tentatively TRBD1 or TRBD2 (5 bases each). The sequencing here drew on CD4+ or CD8+ T cells sorted from blood, taken in a trial of the OX40 agonist ivuxolimab. The receptor was derived from an adult with an advanced solid tumor such as melanoma, head and neck, liver or kidney cancer. CDR3 DNA: TGTGCCAGCAGCGACAGGACTAGCACAGATACGCAGTATTTT. This codes for CASSDRTSTDTQYF.